Reported below is one T cell receptor beta chain. This entry comes from a study of blood T cell repertoires in COVID-19. Whole-study context: From the United States, Italy and Spain came samples of acute and convalescent COVID-19.

From germline, CDR1 is MNHEY and CDR2 SVGAGI. Trimming removed 4 bases from V and 4 bases from J, with 16 bases in between. CDR3 size: 15 residues. Study processing details: How many nucleated cells were present was estimated from reference gene primer amplification. Some clones are missing from TCRdb's copy, which holds only in-frame ones; the method was immunoSEQ multiplex PCR. V and J calls and clone size come straight from that table; D and trimming were deduced from the DNA. Here the sample spans about half a million clones, 89% being singletons. Patients at the Seattle site were enrolled during active infection and followed longitudinally.

The chain recombines TRBV6-5 with TRBJ1-1; a weak D match, TRBD1 (6 bases). The TCR was taken from a man younger than 30 with COVID-19, enrolled during active disease. Sequenced sample: peripheral blood. The CDR3: CASSSRQVWGTEAFF. CDR3 sequence (DNA): TGTGCCAGCAGTTCGCGACAGGTTTGGGGCACTGAAGCTTTCTTT.